This entry features one T cell receptor (beta chain) sequence. Authors' processing steps: Amplifying reference gene primers gave estimates of nucleated cell counts. Measured with immunoSEQ multiplex PCR; TCRdb has only the in-frame clones, and not every one. V and J calls plus clone size are reproduced from that table; the DNA served to infer D and trimming. The table records around 270,000 clones, approximately 86% of them present only once. This entry is derived from a study of blood T cell repertoires in COVID-19. Study-wide context: Spain, Italy and the United States supplied samples that represented acute and convalescent COVID-19.

CDR1 is SGHRS and CDR2 is YFSETQ in the germline V gene. Trimming stripped 2 bases from V and 5 bases from J, with 11 bases between. The CDR3 has 15 amino acids. Sequenced sample: peripheral blood. The genes are TRBV5-1 and TRBJ2-6; the D gene is possibly TRBD1 (6 bases). This clonotype was obtained from a man in his forties or fifties who had recovered from COVID-19. The DNA for the CDR3 is TGCGCCAGCAGCTTCAGGGGTACCTGGGCCAACGTCCTGACTTTC. This sequence encodes CASSFRGTWANVLTF.